These 28 T cell receptor beta chains were sequenced from one sample in a study of OX40 agonist ivuxolimab in advanced cancers. Some clones are missing from TCRdb's copy, which holds only in-frame ones; the method was immunoSEQ multiplex PCR. The sample lists about 68,000 clones, about 79% seen once, with about 1.7% in the top ten. This sample comprised CD4+ or CD8+ T cells sorted from blood, obtained in a trial of the OX40 agonist ivuxolimab. These receptors originate from an adult with an advanced solid tumor such as melanoma, head and neck, liver or kidney cancer.

The CDR3: CATSTNFPGQMRQYF. The CDR3 DNA follows: TGTGCCACCAGCACGAACTTCCCGGGACAGATGAGGCAGTACTTC. The chain carries TRBV15 and TRBJ2-7; TRBD1 aligns across 7 bases. Trimming at V came to 4 bases and at J to 9 bases, leaving 15 bases not matched to a gene. The V gene's germline CDR1 is LNHNV and CDR2 YYDKDF (reference sequence). CDR3 size: 15 residues.

This chain links TRBV28 with TRBJ1-2; no clear D. From germline, CDR1 is MDHEN and CDR2 SYDVKM. V lost 3 bases to trimming and J lost 7 bases, with 15 bases between them. The CDR3 extends over 14 amino acids. The CDR3 reads CASSLVRDPGGYTF. The CDR3 region has the DNA TGTGCCAGCAGTTTGGTGAGAGACCCCGGTGGCTACACCTTC.

This chain connects TRBV6-5 to TRBJ2-3; D call uncertain. The CDR3 loop spans 14 amino acids. Trimming pared 0 bases from V and 4 bases from J, leaving 8 bases between. Germline V gene sequence: CDR1 MNHEY, CDR2 SVGAGI. DNA of the CDR3: TGTGCCAGCAGTTACTCGCCGCAAGCAGATACGCAGTATTTT. This codes for CASSYSPQADTQYF.

The chain recombines TRBV18 with TRBJ2-2; the D is unclear. V dropped 6 bases and J dropped 4 bases, with 9 bases sitting between them. This CDR3 comprises 13 residues. Looked up from germline, CDR1 is KGHSH and CDR2 is LQKENI. Here the CDR3 reads CASSPRFTGELFF. The CDR3 coding sequence is TGTGCCAGCTCTCCGAGGTTCACCGGGGAGCTGTTTTTT.

The V gene is TRBV12-5, the J gene TRBJ1-1, with unresolved D. Germline CDR1 LGHNT, CDR2 FRNRAP. The CDR3 totals 13 residues. V was cut by 0 bases and J by 2 bases, with 4 bases left in between. CDR3 coding DNA: TGTGCTAGTGGTTTGGTCAATAACACTGAAGCTTTCTTT. This codes for CASGLVNNTEAFF.

This chain links TRBV6-5 with TRBJ1-2; D gene uncertain. CDR1 is MNHEY, CDR2 SVGAGI, per germline. This CDR3 comprises 14 residues. Deletions cut 0 bases from V and 6 bases from J, with 11 bases between. The CDR3 DNA reads TGTGCCAGCAGTTACTCGATGGGTGAGAATGGCTACACCTTC. Translating gives CASSYSMGENGYTF.

This chain joins TRBV5-4 and TRBJ1-4; unclear D gene. Germline V gene lookup returns CDR1 SGHNT and CDR2 YYREEE (reference sequence). CDR3 size: 13 residues. Trimming shortened V by 0 bases and J by 8 bases, and 8 bases separated the two germline ends. For the CDR3, the DNA is TGTGCCAGCAGCTTGGGAGAGAACGAAAAACTGTTTTTT. Protein sequence: CASSLGENEKLFF.

V is TRBV5-1 and J is TRBJ1-2, with a tentative D call TRBD1 (5 bases). Deletions cut 2 bases from V and 0 bases from J, with 11 bases between. The germline V gene encodes CDR1 SGHRS and CDR2 YFSETQ. This CDR3 has 15 amino acids. This CDR3 is CASSFGTQANYGYTF. CDR3 DNA: TGCGCCAGCAGCTTCGGGACTCAAGCTAACTATGGCTACACCTTC.

The V gene is TRBV4-1, the J gene TRBJ1-6; D is unresolved. V was cut by 1 base and J by 3 bases, with 10 bases left in between. Germline V lookup: CDR1 MGHRA, CDR2 YSYEKL. There are 16 residues in the CDR3. CDR3: CASSQVRANYNSPLHF. Written as DNA, the CDR3 is TGCGCCAGCAGCCAAGTCCGGGCCAACTATAATTCACCCCTCCACTTT.

CDR3 sequence reads: CASSFPSSPLHF. The CDR3 nucleotides read TGTGCCAGCAGTTTTCCCAGTTCACCCCTCCACTTT. This chain uses TRBV27 with TRBJ1-6; D is ambiguous. This CDR3 has 12 amino acids. The germline V gene has CDR1 MNHEY and CDR2 SMNVEV (reference sequence). The V end was cut by 3 bases, the J end by 9 bases, with 6 bases between.

The rearrangement links TRBV9 to TRBJ2-5; either TRBD1 or TRBD2 may fit D (5 bases each). Germline V lookup: CDR1 SGDLS, CDR2 YYNGEE. This CDR3 is 15 amino acids long. V lost 0 bases and J lost 5, with 14 bases in between. The CDR3 DNA reads as TGTGCCAGCAGCGTAGCTGGGACCTGGAGGGAGACCCAGTACTTC. As protein: CASSVAGTWRETQYF.

The gene calls are TRBV4-3 and TRBJ2-1; 9 positions agree with TRBD1. The V and J ends lost 4 bases and 5 bases, in that order; junction bases with no gene match: 3. CDR3 length equals 14 residues. Germline assignment: CDR1 LGHNA and CDR2 YSLEER. DNA for the CDR3: TGCGCCAGCAGCCGCGGGACAGGGCACAATGAGCAGTTCTTC. Its translation: CASSRGTGHNEQFF.

The chain uses TRBV18 and TRBJ2-1; no firm D call. The ends were cut back, 5 bases at V and 10 bases at J, with 15 bases in the middle. Germline CDR1 is KGHSH and CDR2 is LQKENI. This CDR3 spans 13 amino acids. For the CDR3, the DNA is TGTGCCAGCTCATCCACACAGAGAACCGAGCAGTTCTTC. Protein sequence: CASSSTQRTEQFF.

This chain joins TRBV6-6 and TRBJ2-5; possible D gene TRBD2, 6 bases. Per the germline V gene, CDR1 is MNHNY and CDR2 is SVGAGI (reference sequence). Trimming pared 0 bases from V and 7 bases from J, leaving 9 bases between. The CDR3 runs to 13 residues. CDR3 nucleotide sequence: TGTGCCAGCAGTTACTCATCCGGGGGGACCCAGTACTTC. Its protein product is CASSYSSGGTQYF.

In this sample, this clone turned up once. The chain's CDR3 is CASSLDVPGSSTDTQYF. CDR3 DNA: TGCGCCAGCAGCCTCGACGTACCAGGGTCCAGCACAGATACGCAGTATTTT. This chain uses TRBV4-3 with TRBJ2-3; possible D gene TRBD1, 5 bases. The V end lost 4 bases, the J end lost 0 bases, and 17 bases lay between the germline ends. The germline V gene has CDR1 LGHNA and CDR2 YSLEER. The CDR3 sequence is 17 residues long.

The sample holds one count of this clone. The chain employs TRBV7-3 and TRBJ2-1; tentatively, D is TRBD2 (7 bases). Per germline, CDR1 SGHTA and CDR2 FQGTGA. The CDR3 has 17 residues. Trimming removed 5 bases from V and 9 bases from J, with 26 bases in between. The CDR3 loop reads CASSARRGGGPPGEQFF. The CDR3 bases are TGTGCCAGCAGCGCCCGCCGAGGGGGAGGGCCTCCTGGTGAGCAGTTCTTC. Variable domain in full (rest from reference TRBV7-3 and TRBJ2-1): GAGVSQTPSNKVTEKGKYVELRCDPISGHTALYWYRQSLGQGPEFLIYFQGTGAADDSGLPNDRFFAVRPEGSVSTLKIQRTERGDSAVYLCASSARRGGGPPGEQFFGPGTRLTVL.

This sequence joins TRBV28 and TRBJ2-7; 9 bases align to TRBD2. The CDR3 runs to 15 residues. Germline values: CDR1 MDHEN, CDR2 SYDVKM. J was trimmed by 1 base and V by 5 bases; bases with no gene match: 6. As DNA, the CDR3 is TGTGCCAGCAGTCCCGGACTAGCGCCGTCCTACGAGCAGTACTTC. Translating gives CASSPGLAPSYEQYF.

The chain employs TRBV12-5 and TRBJ2-5; tentative D call: TRBD2 (5 bases). CDR1 and CDR2 from the germline V gene are LGHNT and FRNRAP. This CDR3 region has 14 residues. Deletions cut 1 base from V and 2 bases from J, with 8 bases between. The CDR3 protein is CASGLGGIQETQYF. CDR3 coding DNA: TGTGCTAGTGGTTTGGGAGGGATACAAGAGACCCAGTACTTC.

The chain recombines TRBV7-2 with TRBJ2-5; D gene ambiguous. From germline, CDR1 is SGHTA and CDR2 FQGNSA. The CDR3 runs to 13 residues. The ends were cut back, 3 bases at V and 6 bases at J, with 11 bases in the middle. The CDR3 reads CASSFPPVQTQYF. The CDR3 DNA reads TGTGCCAGCAGCTTCCCCCCAGTGCAGACCCAGTACTTC.

The chain's CDR3 is CSVEGMGTGPLGYTF. For the CDR3, the DNA is TGCAGCGTTGAAGGGATGGGGACGGGGCCTTTGGGCTACACCTTC. The chain employs TRBV29-1 and TRBJ1-2, with D perhaps matching TRBD1 (5 bases). The CDR3 is 15 amino acids. Germline V gene data show CDR1 as SQVTM and CDR2 as ANQGSEA. The germline V and J ends were trimmed by 1 base and 8 bases, with 20 bases remaining between them.

The chain links TRBV9 to TRBJ2-5; 11 nucleotides line up with TRBD2. This CDR3 spans 15 amino acids. The V gene's germline CDR1 is SGDLS and CDR2 YYNGEE. After removal of 3 bases from V and 4 bases from J, the junction contained 5 bases not matched to a gene. The DNA for the CDR3 is TGTGCCAGCAGCGCAGGACTAGCGGGTCGAGAGACCCAGTACTTC. This translates into CASSAGLAGRETQYF.

J is TRBJ1-2 and V is TRBV28; no reliable D call. This CDR3 has 14 amino acids. The ends were cut back, 5 bases at V and 3 bases at J, with 13 bases in the middle. Germline CDR1 is MDHEN and CDR2 is SYDVKM. This chain's CDR3 is CASSPPRTDYGYTF. The CDR3 coding sequence is TGTGCCAGCAGTCCACCTCGAACAGACTATGGCTACACCTTC.

This chain uses TRBV6-5 with TRBJ2-7, with a weak D call TRBD1 (6 bases). The germline gives CDR1 MNHEY, CDR2 SVGAGI. CDR3 size: 14 residues. Trimming took off 8 bases at V and 0 bases at J, with 14 bases between the two ends. The CDR3, as DNA: TGTGCCAGCCGCAGGGGCAGTAGCTCCTACGAGCAGTACTTC. Its translation is CASRRGSSSYEQYF.

The genes are TRBV10-3 and TRBJ2-3; D tentatively fits TRBD1 or TRBD2 (5 bases each). V lost 11 bases and J 0 bases, leaving 24 bases between the germline ends. The CDR3 is 17 residues long. Germline V gene sequence: CDR1 ENHRY, CDR2 SYGVKD. Here the CDR3 reads CAPKVEEGKSSTDTQYF. As DNA, the CDR3 is TGTGCCCCCAAGGTGGAAGAGGGGAAATCTAGCACAGATACGCAGTATTTT.

The chain employs TRBV10-3 and TRBJ2-7, with 16 bases fitting TRBD2. The CDR3 length is 18 residues. From germline, CDR1 is ENHRY and CDR2 SYGVKD. V was pared by 6 bases and J by 3 bases, with 11 bases of the junction left unmatched. This CDR3 reads CAIRGGTSGRADNYEQYF. DNA of the CDR3: TGTGCCATCAGGGGCGGGACTAGCGGGAGGGCCGATAACTACGAGCAGTACTTC.

The chain is built from TRBV11-3 and TRBJ2-1; TRBD2 matches at 9 bases. The CDR3 contains 15 residues. The V gene's germline CDR1 is SGHNT and CDR2 YENEEA. The junction had 10 bases not matched to a gene; V was cut back by 5 bases and J by 8 bases. As DNA, the CDR3 is TGTGCCAGCAGCCGGAGTGGCGGGAGGGCGGATGAGCAGTTCTTC. Translating gives CASSRSGGRADEQFF.

V gene TRBV29-1 combines with J gene TRBJ2-1, with D possibly TRBD1 on 6 matching bases. V gave up 4 bases and J gave up 4 bases, with 17 bases separating them. Germline values: CDR1 SQVTM, CDR2 ANQGSEA. The CDR3 spans 15 residues. CDR3: CSVGEQGPPYNEQFF. The CDR3 coding sequence is TGCAGCGTTGGAGAACAGGGTCCCCCTTACAATGAGCAGTTCTTC.

The rearrangement uses TRBV5-6 and TRBJ2-5; possibly TRBD2 for D (7 bases). This CDR3 contains 16 residues. CDR1 is SGHDT and CDR2 is YYEEEE in the germline V gene. Deletions cut 4 bases from V and 4 bases from J, with 20 bases between. The CDR3 coding sequence is TGTGCCAGCAGCCCTTGGGGAGGGGGAGGAGGAGAGACCCAGTACTTC. Amino acid sequence: CASSPWGGGGGETQYF.